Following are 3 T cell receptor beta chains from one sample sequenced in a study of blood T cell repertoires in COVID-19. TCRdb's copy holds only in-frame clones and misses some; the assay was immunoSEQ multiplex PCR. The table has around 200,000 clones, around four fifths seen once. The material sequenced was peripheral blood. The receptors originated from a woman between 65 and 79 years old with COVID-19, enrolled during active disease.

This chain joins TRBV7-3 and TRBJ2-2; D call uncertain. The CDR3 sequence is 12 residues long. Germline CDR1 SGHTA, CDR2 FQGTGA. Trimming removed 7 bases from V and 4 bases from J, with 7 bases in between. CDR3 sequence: CASTRGTGELFF. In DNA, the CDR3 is TGTGCCAGCACCCGCGGCACCGGGGAGCTGTTTTTT.

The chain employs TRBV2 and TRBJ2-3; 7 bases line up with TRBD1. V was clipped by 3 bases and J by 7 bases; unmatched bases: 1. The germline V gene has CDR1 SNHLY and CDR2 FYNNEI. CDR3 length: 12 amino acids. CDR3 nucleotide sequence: TGTGCCAGCAGTGAGGGACAGAATACGCAGTATTTT. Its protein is CASSEGQNTQYF.

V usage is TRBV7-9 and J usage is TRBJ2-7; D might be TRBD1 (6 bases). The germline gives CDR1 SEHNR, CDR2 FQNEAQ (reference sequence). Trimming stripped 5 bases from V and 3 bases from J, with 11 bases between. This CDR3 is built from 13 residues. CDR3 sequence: CASSPGQFYEQYF. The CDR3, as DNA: TGTGCCAGCAGCCCCGGACAGTTCTACGAGCAGTACTTC.